The entry below gives a single TCR beta chain sequence along with its context. Its antigen remains unknown. The same CDR3 arises from other DNA sequences in this sample as well. Clones were read by immunoSEQ multiplex PCR, and TCRdb kept only the in-frame ones, dropping some. In the table there are under 2.5 million clones, roughly 92% of which are singletons. The V and J ends lost 0 bases and 3 bases respectively, with 4 bases between them. The CDR3 has 13 residues. The germline V gene has CDR1 SGHRS and CDR2 YFSETQ. These data belong to a study of shared clonotypes between healthy human individuals. Study-level information: Three plates were used per donor for CD4 naive, three for CD4 memory, two for CD8 naive and one for CD8 memory. General study findings and limits: It was anticipated that sequencing depth would influence how many clonotypes donors shared.

CD4+ cells underwent separation, giving CD45RA+ naive and CD45RA-negative memory subsets. The chain carries TRBV5-1 and TRBJ2-1; D unclear. The source of this sequence is a young man in good health. Some clones in this sample may be carry-over from other donors' samples. The sample taken for sequencing was naive CD4+ T cells from PBMCs. Sample subset: CD45RA+ positively selected. The CDR3 DNA is TGCGCCAGCAGCTTGGGAAGCTACAATGAGCAGTTCTTC. Translating it yields CASSLGSYNEQFF.